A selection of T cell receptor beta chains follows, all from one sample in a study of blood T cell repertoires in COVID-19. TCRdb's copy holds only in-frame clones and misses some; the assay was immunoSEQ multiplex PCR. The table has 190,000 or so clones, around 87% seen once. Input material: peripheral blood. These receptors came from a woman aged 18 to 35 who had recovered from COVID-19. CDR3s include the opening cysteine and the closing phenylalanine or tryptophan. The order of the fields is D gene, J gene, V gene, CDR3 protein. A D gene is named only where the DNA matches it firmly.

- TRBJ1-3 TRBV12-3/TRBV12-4 CASSPLPGNTIYF
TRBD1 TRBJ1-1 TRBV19 CASREQGRDTEAFF
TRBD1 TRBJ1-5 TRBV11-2 CASSGGTVNQPQHF
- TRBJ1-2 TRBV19 CASRDTTNYGYTF
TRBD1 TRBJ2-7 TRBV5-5 CASSRTGGSYEQYF
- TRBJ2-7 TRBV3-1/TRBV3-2 CASSQRRGVGNEQYF
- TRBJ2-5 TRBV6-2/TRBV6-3 CASSYFESSASYIQETQYF
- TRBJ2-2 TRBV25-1 CASSEYYTGELFF
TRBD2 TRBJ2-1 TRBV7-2 CASSYLAGANRKYNEQFF
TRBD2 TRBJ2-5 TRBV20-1 CSASKRGGLETQYF
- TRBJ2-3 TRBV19 CASSWGQSTDTQYF
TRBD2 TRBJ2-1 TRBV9 CASSETSGGAHEQFF
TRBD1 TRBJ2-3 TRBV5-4 CASSEEDRAGTDTQYF
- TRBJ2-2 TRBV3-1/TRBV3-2 CASSQGRVRVGELFF
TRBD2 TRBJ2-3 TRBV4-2 CASSQGTSGRASTDTQYF
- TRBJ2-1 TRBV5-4 CASSLALAYNEQFF
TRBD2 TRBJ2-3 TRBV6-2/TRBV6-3 CASSHGLANLDTQYF
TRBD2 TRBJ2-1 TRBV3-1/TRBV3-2 CASSKLAGLNNEQFF
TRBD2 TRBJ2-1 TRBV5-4 CASSLTSGMDEQFF
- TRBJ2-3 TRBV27 CASSSDPQGRGQYF
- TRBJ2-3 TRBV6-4 CASSDSTGAADTQYF
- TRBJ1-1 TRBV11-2 CASSPGSMNTEAFF
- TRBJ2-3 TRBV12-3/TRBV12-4 CASSLEQGDTQYF
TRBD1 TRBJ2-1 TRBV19 CASSISHQGQWEYNEQFF
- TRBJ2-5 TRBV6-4 CASTSQYF
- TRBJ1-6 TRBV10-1 CASSPYPFYNSPLHF
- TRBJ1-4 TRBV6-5 CASSYGGLNEKLFF
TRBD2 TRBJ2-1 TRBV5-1 CASSLSGGAYNEQFF
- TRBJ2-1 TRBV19 CASRLIVGGLGNEQFF
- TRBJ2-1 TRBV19 CASGVGGWNEQFF
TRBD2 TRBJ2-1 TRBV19 CASESSGGGAYNEQFF
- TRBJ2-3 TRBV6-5 CASSYGPGPQGDTQYF
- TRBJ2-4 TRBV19 CASSIVSHVAKNIQYF
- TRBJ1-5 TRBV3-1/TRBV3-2 CASSLRGRGYQPQHF
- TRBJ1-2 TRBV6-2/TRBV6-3 CASSYHFFEPGHRGYTF
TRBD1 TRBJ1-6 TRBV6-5 CASSSWDRGSPLHF
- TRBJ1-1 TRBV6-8 CASSSIWTVNTEAFF